Below, one T cell receptor (beta chain) is given with its context. TCRdb keeps only in-frame clones here, not all; method: immunoSEQ multiplex PCR. The sample shows around 97,000 clones, roughly 88% of them seen only once. This sample is part of a study of blood T cell repertoires in COVID-19. Sequences were obtained from peripheral blood. The sequence was obtained from a human donor in a cohort sampled during active COVID-19.

This CDR3 is CASSFIPEGTEAFF. CDR3 sequence (DNA): TGTGCCAGCAGCTTTATCCCGGAGGGGACTGAAGCTTTCTTT. The V gene is TRBV11-1, the J gene TRBJ1-1; D may be TRBD1 (5 bases). The length of the CDR3 is 14 residues. The V end lost 3 bases, the J end lost 5 bases, and 13 bases lay between the germline ends. CDR1 and CDR2 from the germline V gene are SGHAT and FQDESV (reference sequence).